This T cell receptor beta chain was identified in a study of molecular identifiers for immune sequencing clone quantification. General observations from the study: Clones exceeding 20 RNA copies carried over 97% of effector molecules but under 1% of naive-cell molecules.

The CDR3 sequence is 14 residues long. CDR1 is SGHAT, CDR2 FQNNGV, per germline. J was trimmed by 1 base and V by 5 bases; bases with no gene match: 4. The use of previously described methods and listed TCR primers produced the bulk TCR libraries. In TCRdb, the PCR reads were re-called with MiXCR into one record per CDR3 protein. Altogether 100,000 or so distinct CDR3 sequences are present, roughly 38% being singletons, with the ten largest covering approximately 4%. There are many counts of this clonotype. Antigen: not known. The material sequenced was naive CD8+ T cells from blood, with Jurkat cell RNA spiked in. Subset defined: FACS-sorted CD8+CD4-CCR7+CD45RA+ naive T cells. The receptor comes from a human donor in good health. Some libraries in this study had Jurkat cell RNA spiked in. This chain connects TRBV11-2 to TRBJ1-1, with TRBD1 matching 7 bases. The CDR3 DNA is TGTGCCAGCAGCCAGGGGACAGCGAACACTGAAGCTTTCTTT. This codes for CASSQGTANTEAFF.